This T cell receptor beta chain was found in a study of response to subunit inactivated influenza vaccine. Study-wide results and limits: Authors proposed each seasonal influenza vaccination draws in few new T cells.

A single record per CDR3 protein comes from TCRdb applying MiXCR to the RT-PCR reads. The sample holds fewer than 800,000 distinct CDR3 sequences, 15% to 18% seen once. This clonotype has a handful of counts. Its antigen is unknown. The germline CDR1 and CDR2 sequences are SGHRS and YFSETQ. The CDR3 spans 15 residues. Trimming cost V 0 bases and J 2 bases, with 10 bases left between them. The gene calls are TRBV5-1 and TRBJ2-3; a weak D match, TRBD1 (5 bases). The source is a man aged 45-65 years who received an inactivated influenza vaccine. The source was PBMCs from blood, collected roughly 13 days after vaccination. CDR3 residues: CASSLETGYTDTQYF. DNA for the CDR3: TGCGCCAGCAGCTTGGAAACAGGTTACACAGATACGCAGTATTTT.